This T cell receptor (beta chain) appears in the sequencing data of a study of blood T cells in healthy people across ages. This clonotype was found a few times. Donation came from healthy Caucasian individuals in Russia who were aged roughly 6 to 100. The CDR3 extends over 13 amino acids. V lost 4 bases to trimming and J lost 4 bases, with 5 bases between them. A J-beta primer mix and a sample-barcoded 5' primer were used in a second PCR of about 7 to 12 cycles. Unique molecular identifiers of 12 random nucleotides labeled each cDNA. TCRdb used MiXCR to reprocess the 5' RACE reads, holding one entry per CDR3 protein. This sample has about 1.7 million distinct CDR3 sequences, with 28% found just once.

This TCR came from a woman aged 30 to 39 in good health. The sequencing input was blood. The rearrangement uses TRBV12-3 or TRBV12-4 and TRBJ1-6; D is unresolved. The CDR3 DNA sequence: TGTGCCAGCAGTTCCAATTATAATTCACCCCTCCACTTT. Translating gives CASSSNYNSPLHF.